One and the same sample provided the 31 T cell receptor beta chains below, sequenced in a study of T cell responses to AZD1222 COVID-19 vaccine. Data came from immunoSEQ multiplex PCR; TCRdb stores just in-frame clones and leaves some out. The table includes approximately 200,000 clones, 91% detected once. The material sequenced was peripheral blood, taken 28 days after the second AZD1222 dose. The receptors originated from an adult who received the AZD1222 COVID-19 vaccine.

The chain carries TRBV6-5 and TRBJ2-1; a weak D match, TRBD2 (5 bases). The CDR3 loop spans 15 amino acids. Trimming left V 2 bases short and J 4 bases short, with 12 bases between. Germline CDR1 reads MNHEY; CDR2 reads SVGAGI. The CDR3 here is CASSYGGGWYNEQFF. In DNA form, the CDR3 reads TGTGCCAGCAGTTACGGCGGAGGCTGGTACAATGAGCAGTTCTTC.

The rearrangement uses TRBV5-5 and TRBJ1-6; D gene uncertain. V was shortened by 0 bases and J by 10 bases, with 8 bases between the two germline ends. The CDR3 covers 13 residues. CDR1 and CDR2 from the germline V gene are SGHKS and YYEKEE (reference sequence). Written as DNA, the CDR3 is TGTGCCAGCAGCTTGGACTGGGAATCACCCCTCCACTTT. Translating it yields CASSLDWESPLHF.

The chain employs TRBV12-3 or TRBV12-4 and TRBJ1-6; D unresolved. Trimming shortened V by 6 bases and J by 7 bases, and 10 bases separated the two germline ends. This CDR3 is built from 13 residues. CDR3 sequence (DNA): TGTGCCAGCAGGGACGGTATGAATTCACCCCTCCACTTT. Translating it yields CASRDGMNSPLHF.

This clone came up once. The chain has TRBV19 and TRBJ1-2; D perhaps matches TRBD1 (5 bases). This CDR3 comprises 17 residues. Germline V CDR1 and CDR2: LNHDA, SQIVND (reference sequence). Trimming left V 3 bases short and J 6 bases short, with 23 bases between. The CDR3 protein is CASSIPPGGAGSDGYTF. CDR3 DNA: TGTGCCAGTAGTATTCCCCCCGGGGGAGCCGGGTCCGATGGCTACACCTTC. The full variable domain, with the rest looked up from reference TRBV19 and TRBJ1-2, is DGGITQSPKYLFRKEGQNVTLSCEQNLNHDAMYWYRQDPGQGLRLIYYSQIVNDFQKGDIAEGYSVSREKKESFPLTVTSAQKNPTAFYLCASSIPPGGAGSDGYTFGSGTRLTVV.

The rearrangement uses TRBV7-8 and TRBJ2-2, with 11 positions matching TRBD2. The V gene end was trimmed by 4 bases and the J gene end by 0 bases; junction bases not matched to a gene: 13. CDR1 is SGHVS, CDR2 FQNEAQ, per germline. The CDR3 consists of 20 residues. In DNA, the CDR3 is TGTGCCAGCAGCTCCTCCCTGGGACTAGCGGAAATCTCGAACACCGGGGAGCTGTTTTTT. It is translated as CASSSSLGLAEISNTGELFF.

The rearrangement uses TRBV9 and TRBJ2-2, with 8 bases lining up with TRBD1. CDR3 size: 17 residues. Germline V gives CDR1 SGDLS, CDR2 YYNGEE. Trimming took 3 bases from V and 0 from J; bases not matched to a gene: 7. The CDR3 loop is CASSGSPGGPNTGELFF. The CDR3 DNA reads as TGTGCCAGCAGCGGGTCGCCAGGGGGCCCGAACACCGGGGAGCTGTTTTTT.

This sequence joins TRBV2 and TRBJ2-2; D perhaps matches TRBD1 (5 bases). Germline assignment: CDR1 SNHLY and CDR2 FYNNEI. V lost 6 bases to trimming and J lost 8 bases, with 13 bases between them. The CDR3 sequence is 13 residues long. CDR3 coding DNA: TGTGCCAGCAGCGCGACCAACAGGGGGGAGCTGTTTTTT. Translating it yields CASSATNRGELFF.

Only a few counts were recorded for this clone. The chain recombines TRBV29-1 with TRBJ1-1; the D gene is possibly TRBD1 (6 bases). This CDR3 region has 13 residues. Germline CDR1 SQVTM, CDR2 ANQGSEA. The V gene lost 4 bases and the J gene lost 7 bases, with 16 bases spanning the gap. In DNA, the CDR3 is TGCAGCGTTGCGGTTCACAGGGAAGTTGAAGCTTTCTTT. It translates to CSVAVHREVEAFF. The full variable domain, completed using reference TRBV29-1 and TRBJ1-1, is SAVISQKPSRDICQRGTSLTIQCQVDSQVTMMFWYRQQPGQSLTLIATANQGSEATYESGFVIDKFPISRPNLTFSTLTVSNMSPEDSSIYLCSVAVHREVEAFFGQGTRLTVV.

The J gene is TRBJ2-2, the V gene TRBV30; TRBD2 aligns across 7 bases. Unmatched junction bases numbered 10, after V lost 4 bases and J lost 5 bases. Germline lookup yields CDR1 GTSNPN and CDR2 SVGIG (reference sequence). The CDR3 contains 15 residues. The CDR3 here is CAWTTLGGDTGELFF. The DNA for the CDR3 is TGTGCCTGGACCACCCTGGGAGGGGATACCGGGGAGCTGTTTTTT.

The V and J genes are TRBV9 and TRBJ2-6; D uncertain. CDR1 and CDR2 from the germline V gene are SGDLS and YYNGEE. This CDR3 spans 14 amino acids. The V and J ends lost 0 bases and 4 bases respectively, with 5 bases between them. The CDR3 DNA reads as TGTGCCAGCAGCGTAGCGCCCGGGGCCAACGTCCTGACTTTC. Encoded protein: CASSVAPGANVLTF.

The chain couples TRBV7-9 to TRBJ2-1, with D perhaps matching TRBD1 or TRBD2 (5 bases each). This CDR3 region has 13 residues. V was trimmed by 6 bases and J by 10 bases, leaving 16 bases between them. Per the germline V gene, CDR1 is SEHNR and CDR2 is FQNEAQ (reference sequence). CDR3 nucleotide sequence: TGTGCCAGCAGAGGTGGGGCGGGCATGGAGCAGTTCTTC. Translating it yields CASRGGAGMEQFF. Full variable domain (rest looked up from reference TRBV7-9 and TRBJ2-1): DTGVSQNPRHKITKRGQNVTFRCDPISEHNRLYWYRQTLGQGPEFLTYFQNEAQLEKSRLLSDRFSAERPKGSFSTLEIQRTEQGDSAMYLCASRGGAGMEQFFGPGTRLTVL.

V usage is TRBV12-3 or TRBV12-4 and J usage is TRBJ2-5; D is unclear. The CDR3 is 13 amino acids. The V gene lost 6 bases and the J gene lost 5 bases, with 13 bases spanning the gap. CDR3 sequence (DNA): TGTGCCAGCAGACTGGGCCAAGGGGAGACCCAGTACTTC. Its translation is CASRLGQGETQYF.

The V call is TRBV6-5, the J call TRBJ1-1, with 9 nucleotides matching TRBD1. The junction had 3 bases not matched to a gene; V was cut back by 0 bases and J by 4 bases. CDR3 length equals 15 residues. Germline-derived CDR1 and CDR2 are MNHEY and SVGAGI. The CDR3 DNA reads TGTGCCAGCAGTTACTCAGAGACAGGGGGCACTGAAGCTTTCTTT. Translation gives CASSYSETGGTEAFF.

The rearrangement links TRBV7-9 to TRBJ2-5, with D tentatively TRBD1 (5 bases). Trimming took off 1 base at V and 5 bases at J, with 17 bases between the two ends. The CDR3 extends over 16 amino acids. Germline CDR1 SEHNR, CDR2 FQNEAQ (reference sequence). DNA for the CDR3: TGTGCCAGCAGCTTAGATATTAGTAGGGGCCGGGAGACCCAGTACTTC. This sequence encodes CASSLDISRGRETQYF.

This chain uses TRBV6-5 with TRBJ1-2; D remains ambiguous. V was shortened by 6 bases and J by 1 base, with 6 bases between the two germline ends. The CDR3 is 12 amino acids. Germline assignment: CDR1 MNHEY and CDR2 SVGAGI. The CDR3 spells CASRKINYGYTF. CDR3 bases: TGTGCCAGCAGGAAGATTAACTATGGCTACACCTTC.

There are a few counts of this clone. The rearrangement links TRBV14 to TRBJ1-1; 8 nucleotides align to TRBD1. J gave up 6 bases and V 3 bases, and 12 bases lay outside the gene matches. Germline assignment: CDR1 SGHDN and CDR2 FVKESK. This CDR3 has 16 amino acids. CDR3 residues: CASSHLGQAILAEAFF. CDR3 sequence (DNA): TGTGCCAGCAGCCACCTGGGACAGGCAATCCTCGCTGAAGCTTTCTTT.

The V call is TRBV18, the J call TRBJ1-5, with D uncertain. This CDR3 has 13 amino acids. Trimming left V 2 bases short and J 4 bases short, with 6 bases between. Per germline, CDR1 KGHSH and CDR2 LQKENI. Here the CDR3 DNA reads TGTGCCAGCTCACCAGATCAGAATCAGCCCCAGCATTTT. Residues: CASSPDQNQPQHF.

The chain carries TRBV14 and TRBJ1-4; TRBD1 matches at 10 bases. The V gene end was trimmed by 5 bases and the J gene end by 8 bases; junction bases not matched to a gene: 8. Per germline, CDR1 SGHDN and CDR2 FVKESK. This CDR3 contains 15 residues. The CDR3 spells CASSLIGQGVEKLFF. For the CDR3, the DNA is TGTGCCAGCAGCTTAATTGGACAGGGGGTGGAAAAACTGTTTTTT.

This chain connects TRBV7-9 to TRBJ2-1; 11 bases are a match to TRBD2. The J segment lost 8 bases and the V segment lost 3 bases, leaving 6 bases of the junction unmatched. The germline gives CDR1 SEHNR, CDR2 FQNEAQ (reference sequence). The CDR3 runs to 15 residues. The CDR3 DNA reads TGTGCCAGCAGCTTCAGGACTAGCGGGTCGGATGAGCAGTTCTTC. Protein: CASSFRTSGSDEQFF.

This clone occurred once. The chain joins TRBV19 to TRBJ2-7; maybe TRBD1 (6 bases). The germline gives CDR1 LNHDA, CDR2 SQIVND (reference sequence). This CDR3 has 14 residues. The ends were cut back, 4 bases at V and 3 bases at J, with 13 bases in the middle. The DNA for the CDR3 is TGTGCCAGTAGTAGTTGGGACAAAAACTACGAGCAGTACTTC. Translation gives CASSSWDKNYEQYF. The variable domain in full, completed from reference TRBV19 and TRBJ2-7, reads DGGITQSPKYLFRKEGQNVTLSCEQNLNHDAMYWYRQDPGQGLRLIYYSQIVNDFQKGDIAEGYSVSREKKESFPLTVTSAQKNPTAFYLCASSSWDKNYEQYFGPGTRLTVT.

The CDR3 region has the DNA TGTGCCAGCAGCTTAGGATCAGGGGGGGACTATGGCTACACCTTC. It yields the protein CASSLGSGGDYGYTF. V usage is TRBV7-2 and J usage is TRBJ1-2; 7 bases line up with TRBD1. The CDR3 spans 15 residues. Losses at the gene ends were 1 base for V and 3 bases for J; bases not matched to a gene: 5. Germline lookup yields CDR1 SGHTA and CDR2 FQGNSA.

This clone has more than one count but fewer than ten. This chain links TRBV29-1 with TRBJ2-1; 11 bases are a match to TRBD1. Germline assignment: CDR1 SQVTM and CDR2 ANQGSEA. The J segment lost 6 bases and the V segment lost 4 bases, leaving 8 bases of the junction unmatched. This CDR3 contains 15 residues. The CDR3 here is CSVGGQGAIVNEQFF. The CDR3 nucleotides read TGCAGCGTTGGCGGACAGGGGGCGATCGTCAATGAGCAGTTCTTC.

The chain joins TRBV10-1 to TRBJ2-7, with TRBD2 identical over 12 bases. The CDR3 spans 16 residues. Trimming removed 4 bases from V and 7 bases from J; junction bases left unmatched: 11. From germline, CDR1 is WNHNN and CDR2 SYGVQD (reference sequence). The DNA for the CDR3 is TGCGCCAGCAGTGCCGCTAGCGGGAGGGCCGGGGGAGAGCAGTACTTC. It is translated as CASSAASGRAGGEQYF.

The V gene is TRBV28, the J gene TRBJ1-3; D gene unclear. The CDR3 is 14 amino acids. V shed 7 bases and J shed 0 bases, with 10 bases lying between them. Germline CDR1 MDHEN, CDR2 SYDVKM. As DNA, the CDR3 is TGTGCCAGCACTCGCCGAGGCTCTGGAAACACCATATATTTT. As protein: CASTRRGSGNTIYF.

The chain carries TRBV28 and TRBJ2-7, with TRBD1 as a possible D gene (9 bases). The CDR3 has 15 residues. Germline V lookup: CDR1 MDHEN, CDR2 SYDVKM. Trimming cost V 5 bases and J 2 bases, with 16 bases left between them. The CDR3 is CASSPGGTGTYEQYF. DNA of the CDR3: TGTGCCAGCAGTCCGGGGGGGACAGGGACCTACGAGCAGTACTTC.

The rearrangement links TRBV3-1 (or the pseudogene TRBV3-2) to TRBJ1-2; 9 positions match TRBD1. The V segment lost 3 bases and the J segment 7 bases; nucleotides outside the gene matches: 6. The CDR3 loop spans 14 amino acids. Germline loops: CDR1 LGHDT, CDR2 YNNKEL (reference sequence). Here the CDR3 reads CASSHHGTGSGYTF. CDR3 DNA: TGTGCCAGCAGCCACCACGGGACAGGGAGTGGCTACACCTTC.

The V gene is TRBV11-3, the J gene TRBJ2-7, with 9 nucleotides matching TRBD1. This CDR3 region has 15 residues. The germline gives CDR1 SGHNT, CDR2 YENEEA. V was pared by 4 bases and J by 2 bases, with 6 bases of the junction left unmatched. CDR3 loop: CASSWDRVATYEQYF. CDR3 in DNA: TGTGCCAGCAGCTGGGACAGGGTTGCAACCTACGAGCAGTACTTC.

The rearrangement links TRBV19 to TRBJ2-2, with D maybe TRBD2 (6 bases). The ends were cut back, 7 bases at V and 0 bases at J, with 12 bases in the middle. The length of the CDR3 is 15 residues. The V gene's germline CDR1 is LNHDA and CDR2 SQIVND (reference sequence). CDR3 sequence (DNA): TGTGCCAGTAACCGACTAGGCGCGAACACCGGGGAGCTGTTTTTT. Amino acids: CASNRLGANTGELFF.

This rearrangement joins TRBV12-3 or TRBV12-4 to TRBJ1-5; 8 bases match TRBD1. The CDR3 runs to 13 residues. Trimming at V came to 4 bases and at J to 5 bases, leaving 1 base not matched to a gene. The CDR3, as DNA: TGTGCCAGCAGTTACAGGGGGGATCAGCCCCAGCATTTT. This gives the protein CASSYRGDQPQHF.

The CDR3 coding sequence is TGTGCCAGCAGTCGCGGACAAAGATATAATTCACCCCTCCACTTT. Its translation: CASSRGQRYNSPLHF. The rearrangement links TRBV27 to TRBJ1-6, with D tentatively TRBD1 (5 bases). Trimming removed 5 bases from V and 4 bases from J, with 12 bases in between. Germline values: CDR1 MNHEY, CDR2 SMNVEV (reference sequence). CDR3 length: 15 amino acids.

The chain couples TRBV12-5 to TRBJ2-2, with 14 bases that match TRBD2. Germline V gene data show CDR1 as LGHNT and CDR2 as FRNRAP. V shed 1 base and J 1 base; nucleotides not matched to a gene: 17. CDR3 length: 23 residues. The DNA of the CDR3 is TGTGCTAGTGGTTTGGCCCCCGGACTAGCGGGAGGTGCGTCGTCCAGGAACACCGGGGAGCTGTTTTTT. It is translated as CASGLAPGLAGGASSRNTGELFF.